This record covers a single T cell receptor beta chain. What it binds is not known. CDR3 length equals 14 residues. The trim removed 6 bases at V and 3 bases at J, leaving 5 bases unmatched. This specimen comes from a study of shared clonotypes between healthy human individuals. Overall study context: Every donor yielded three CD4 naive, three CD4 memory, two CD8 naive and one CD8 memory plate. Broader study findings: Naive subsets typically showed greater estimated richness than memory subsets.

Genomic DNA per cell subset filled all wells of several immunoSEQ plates. Method: immunoSEQ multiplex PCR; TCRdb's copy keeps in-frame clones and lacks some. The repertoire holds approximately 1,500,000 clones, with around 95% as singletons. The sequenced sample was naive CD4+ T cells sorted from blood. Subset defined: CD45RA+ positively selected. J is TRBJ1-5 and V is TRBV6-7, with 7 bases fitting TRBD1. TRBV6-7 qualifies as an ORF whose function is uncertain. This TCR was sampled from a young man in good health. CDR3 amino acids: CASRFGQVNQPQHF. Written as DNA, the CDR3 is TGTGCCAGCAGGTTTGGACAGGTCAATCAGCCCCAGCATTTT.